What follows are 9 T cell receptor beta chains derived from one specimen sequenced in a study of shared clonotypes between healthy human individuals. Some clones are missing from TCRdb's copy, which holds only in-frame ones; the method was immunoSEQ multiplex PCR. There are 2 million to 2.5 million clones in the sample; approximately 90% occur only once, and roughly 0.34% lies in the top ten. The sequenced material came from naive CD4+ T cells from PBMCs. This sample's subset: CD45RA+ positively selected. These receptors were obtained from a man aged 18 to 30 in good health. Some clones in this sample may be carry-over from other donors' samples.

This chain uses TRBV4-1 with TRBJ1-4; D is uncertain. Germline V gene data show CDR1 as MGHRA and CDR2 as YSYEKL. Trimming stripped 1 base from V and 5 bases from J, with 5 bases between. This CDR3 contains 13 residues. The CDR3 coding sequence is TGCGCCAGCAGCCAAGTCCTAAATGAAAAACTGTTTTTT. This sequence encodes CASSQVLNEKLFF.

The chain employs TRBV20-1 and TRBJ2-3, with no clear D. The CDR3 extends over 11 amino acids. Per germline, CDR1 DFQATT and CDR2 SNEGSKA (reference sequence). The chain's CDR3 is CSLPSTDTQYF. The DNA of the CDR3 is TGCAGCCTTCCTAGCACAGATACGCAGTATTTT.

V gene TRBV5-1 combines with J gene TRBJ1-2; TRBD1 agrees at 10 bases. V lost 3 bases to trimming and J lost 7 bases; unmatched junction nucleotides: 9. Per the germline V gene, CDR1 is SGHRS and CDR2 is YFSETQ. The CDR3 has 15 amino acids. The DNA of the CDR3 is TGCGCCAGCAGCTCGCTCCGGACAGGGGGAAGTGGCTACACCTTC. This translates into CASSSLRTGGSGYTF. Looking up the rest from reference TRBV5-1 and TRBJ1-2 gives the full variable domain: KAGVTQTPRYLIKTRGQQVTLSCSPISGHRSVSWYQQTPGQGLQFLFEYFSETQRNKGNFPGRFSGRQFSNSRSEMNVSTLELGDSALYLCASSSLRTGGSGYTFGSGTRLTVV.

The count of this clone is one. This rearrangement joins TRBV20-1 to TRBJ1-2; possible D gene TRBD1, 6 bases. The germline V and J ends were trimmed by 4 bases and 14 bases, with 17 bases remaining between them. The CDR3 consists of 11 residues. The germline gives CDR1 DFQATT, CDR2 SNEGSKA (reference sequence). CDR3: CSATPTGTRTF. The CDR3 DNA reads as TGCAGTGCTACACCGACGGGGACACGAACCTTC.

Turning to this clone: Other DNA sequences from this sample encode an identical CDR3 as well. The chain uses TRBV5-1 and TRBJ1-2, with TRBD1 identical over 10 bases. Losses at the gene ends were 3 bases for V and 4 bases for J; bases not matched to a gene: 3. The CDR3 has 14 residues. Per the germline V gene, CDR1 is SGHRS and CDR2 is YFSETQ. CDR3 sequence: CASSSTGGAYGYTF. Written as DNA, the CDR3 is TGCGCCAGCAGCTCGACAGGGGGCGCCTATGGCTACACCTTC.

The gene calls are TRBV5-5 and TRBJ2-5; 9 bases align to TRBD1. V trimming: 1 base; J trimming: 5 bases; junction bases outside the gene matches: 12. Germline lookup yields CDR1 SGHKS and CDR2 YYEKEE (reference sequence). The CDR3 is 17 amino acids. This CDR3 is CASSLSPGQGIGETQYF. In nucleotides, the CDR3 is TGTGCCAGCAGCTTGTCTCCGGGACAGGGTATAGGGGAGACCCAGTACTTC.

V and J are TRBV5-4 and TRBJ2-1; 14 positions agree with TRBD2. With V trimmed by 4 bases and J by 4 bases, 10 bases remained unmatched. The V gene's germline CDR1 is SGHNT and CDR2 YYREEE (reference sequence). This CDR3 is built from 18 residues. In DNA, the CDR3 is TGTGCCAGCAGCGCGGGGACTAGCGGGAGCGCTTTTTACAATGAGCAGTTCTTC. It is translated as CASSAGTSGSAFYNEQFF.

The V gene is TRBV7-9, the J gene TRBJ2-1, with 12 bases fitting TRBD2. Germline CDR1 and CDR2: SEHNR and FQNEAQ (reference sequence). The trim removed 1 base at V and 8 bases at J, leaving 6 bases unmatched. The CDR3 length is 16 residues. The CDR3 nucleotides read TGTGCCAGCAGCTTAGGCCTAGCGGGAGGGCTCTATGAGCAGTTCTTC. Its translation: CASSLGLAGGLYEQFF.

This chain links TRBV5-4 with TRBJ1-3; tentatively, D is TRBD1 (5 bases). The V gene lost 3 bases and the J gene lost 2 bases, with 12 bases spanning the gap. This CDR3 contains 15 residues. Germline CDR1 reads SGHNT; CDR2 reads YYREEE (reference sequence). CDR3 DNA: TGTGCCAGCAGCTCTCAGGGACCCCCTGGAAACACCATATATTTT. Protein: CASSSQGPPGNTIYF.